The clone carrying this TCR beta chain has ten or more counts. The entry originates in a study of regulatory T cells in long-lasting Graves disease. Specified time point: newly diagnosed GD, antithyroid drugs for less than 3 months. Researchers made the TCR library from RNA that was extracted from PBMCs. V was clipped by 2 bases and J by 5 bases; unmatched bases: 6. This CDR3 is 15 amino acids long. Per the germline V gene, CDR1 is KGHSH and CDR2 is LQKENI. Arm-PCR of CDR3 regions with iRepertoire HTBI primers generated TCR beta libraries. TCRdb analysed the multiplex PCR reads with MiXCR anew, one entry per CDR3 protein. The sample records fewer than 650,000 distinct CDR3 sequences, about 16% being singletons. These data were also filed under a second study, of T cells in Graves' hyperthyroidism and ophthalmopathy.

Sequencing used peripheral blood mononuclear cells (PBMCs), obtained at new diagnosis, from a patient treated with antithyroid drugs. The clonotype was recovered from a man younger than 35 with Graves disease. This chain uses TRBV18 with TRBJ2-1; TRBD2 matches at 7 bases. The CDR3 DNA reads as TGTGCCAGCTCACCAGTGGGAGGGCTCCACAATGAGCAGTTCTTC. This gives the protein CASSPVGGLHNEQFF.